This T cell receptor beta chain was captured by sequencing in a study of T-cell memory formation after mild COVID-19. Study-wide background: TCR clusters were mostly confined to one donor each.

Concerning this clonotype: Its antigen is currently unknown.

Study outcomes and limitations: Clones shrinking from day 15 to 85 showed even CD4/CD8 mixes; later expanders tilted CD4+. That cross-reactive memory joined was suggested by some responding clones appearing in pre-infection memory.

TCRalpha and TCRbeta libraries used 5'RACE with constant-segment primers and UMIs. TCRdb recomputed calls from the 5' RACE reads with MiXCR, one row per CDR3 protein. The sample yields 450,000 to 650,000 distinct CDR3 sequences, around 21% seen once. Trimming took off 2 bases at V and 1 base at J, with 14 bases between the two ends. CDR3 size: 16 residues. Germline values: CDR1 MNHEY, CDR2 SVGAGI. Sample: PBMCs or a T cell subset sorted from them (not recorded which). This clonotype was obtained from an adult woman who had mild COVID-19 (a few samples of this study predate the infection). Cell type and time point are not known. This sequence joins TRBV6-5 and TRBJ1-1; D uncertain. The CDR3 here is CASSYGSGISNTEAFF. CDR3 bases: TGTGCCAGCAGTTACGGGTCGGGGATCTCGAACACTGAAGCTTTCTTT.